Listed here are 23 T cell receptor beta chains from one sample, sequenced in a study of CD8+CD57+ T cells in acquired aplastic anemia. The study profiled TCR beta VDJ and CDR3 using genomic DNA as template. TCRdb re-derived calls from the reads in MiXCR, one entry per CDR3 protein. The sample carries about 400,000 distinct CDR3 sequences, about two thirds recorded once. Source material: sorted CD4+, CD8+, or CD8+CD57+ T cells (not recorded which) from PBMCs. The source of these receptors is a human donor in good health, serving as a control.

This clonotype occurred once. The rearrangement uses TRBV6-4 and TRBJ2-7; unclear D gene. Per the germline V gene, CDR1 is MRHNA and CDR2 is SNTAGT. V lost 6 bases, J lost 5 bases, and 14 bases lay in between. This CDR3 spans 13 amino acids. CDR3 in amino acids: CASRAGSIHEQYF. CDR3 coding DNA: TGTGCCAGCAGAGCAGGATCCATCCACGAGCAGTACTTC.

This clonotype was counted many times. This chain connects TRBV7-9 to TRBJ2-1; D ambiguous. Germline loops: CDR1 SEHNR, CDR2 FQNEAQ (reference sequence). The V end lost 0 bases, the J end lost 8 bases, and 2 bases lay between the germline ends. This CDR3 has 11 residues. The chain's CDR3 is CASSLADEQFF. The CDR3 region has the DNA TGTGCCAGCAGCTTAGCCGATGAGCAGTTCTTC.

In regard to this clonotype: A much larger clone differs from this one at a single base, so this may be a read error. This chain connects TRBV7-2 to TRBJ1-3; the D gene is possibly TRBD1 (5 bases). Germline V lookup: CDR1 SGHTA, CDR2 FQGNSA. The CDR3 length is 14 residues. The CDR3 is CASSAAPGGNTVYF. The CDR3 DNA sequence: TGTGCCAGCAGTGCCGCACCGGGGGGAAACACCGTATATTTT.

The table lists this clonotype with a few counts. The CDR3 coding sequence is TGTGCCAGCAGCGAGTCGGACTTAGGAGGGCACGAGCAGTACTTC. Residues: CASSESDLGGHEQYF. V and J are TRBV3-1 and TRBJ2-7, with TRBD2 as a possible D gene (6 bases). Trimming removed 5 bases from V and 5 bases from J, with 19 bases in between. Per the germline V gene, CDR1 is LGHDT and CDR2 is YNNKEL (reference sequence). The CDR3 consists of 15 residues.

This clonotype was counted a few times. This clone may be a read error of a much larger clone one base away. The chain links TRBV10-3 to TRBJ1-1; D is possibly TRBD1 (6 bases). V lost 6 bases, J lost 4 bases, and 15 bases lay in between. The CDR3 length is 14 residues. The germline gives CDR1 ENHRY, CDR2 SYGVKD. CDR3 nucleotide sequence: TGTGCCATCAGCCAAGTCGGGGGGCCCACTGAAGCTTTCTTT. Translation: CAISQVGGPTEAFF.

CDR3 loop: CASSSTGRTGKETTF. The CDR3 region has the DNA TGTGCCAGCAGCTCCACAGGACGGACAGGGAAAGAGACCACCTTC. V usage is TRBV7-2 and J usage is TRBJ1-2, with TRBD1 identical over 8 bases. V was pared by 4 bases and J by 13 bases, with 17 bases of the junction left unmatched. Germline V lookup: CDR1 SGHTA, CDR2 FQGNSA. There are 15 residues in the CDR3.

The chain joins TRBV7-9 to TRBJ1-1, with 7 bases aligning to TRBD1. This CDR3 has 15 residues. Trimming cost V 4 bases and J 6 bases; bases outside gene matches: 11. Germline CDR1 reads SEHNR; CDR2 reads FQNEAQ (reference sequence). DNA of the CDR3: TGTGCCAGCAGCTCCCTCGGCAGGGGGAGACCTGAAGCTTTCTTT. This codes for CASSSLGRGRPEAFF.

CDR3 sequence reads: CASRGQGTDYGYTF. CDR3 bases: TGTGCCAGTAGGGGACAGGGTACCGACTATGGCTACACCTTC. The chain employs TRBV10-3 and TRBJ1-2, with 9 bases aligning to TRBD1. The CDR3 covers 14 residues. CDR1 is ENHRY and CDR2 is SYGVKD in the germline V gene. Trimming removed 10 bases from V and 3 bases from J; junction bases left unmatched: 9.

The J gene is TRBJ2-3, the V gene TRBV7-9, with D unclear. Germline V gene lookup returns CDR1 SEHNR and CDR2 FQNEAQ (reference sequence). This CDR3 comprises 13 residues. The V and J ends lost 5 bases and 2 bases respectively, with 8 bases between them. The CDR3: CASSPGPTDTQYF. Written as DNA, the CDR3 is TGTGCCAGCAGCCCTGGACCCACAGATACGCAGTATTTT.

This clonotype appeared a few times. The chain links TRBV7-2 to TRBJ1-5, with D perhaps matching TRBD1 (5 bases). The CDR3 covers 17 residues. V was shortened by 4 bases and J by 0 bases, with 16 bases between the two germline ends. Germline V gives CDR1 SGHTA, CDR2 FQGNSA. The CDR3 loop reads CASSSQGGEYSNQPQHF. As DNA, the CDR3 is TGTGCCAGCAGCTCCCAGGGAGGGGAATATAGCAATCAGCCCCAGCATTTT.

The genes are TRBV5-1 and TRBJ1-1; possibly TRBD1 for D (5 bases). Between the trimmed V and J ends, which lost 4 bases and 5 bases, there was a span of 18 bases. The CDR3 extends over 15 amino acids. Germline V gene data show CDR1 as SGHRS and CDR2 as YFSETQ. CDR3 bases: TGCGCCAGCAGCCGTAACCGGGACGAGGGGACTGAAGCTTTCTTT. Its translation: CASSRNRDEGTEAFF.

About this clonotype: An end of the junction does not agree with germline; a read error may underlie this. The chain employs TRBV7-3 and TRBJ2-5, with D perhaps matching TRBD1 or TRBD2 (6 bases each). This CDR3 spans 14 amino acids. Germline V gene sequence: CDR1 SGHTA, CDR2 FQGTGA. CDR3 sequence: CASRTRGVQGTLDF. The CDR3 nucleotides are TGTGCCAGCCGCACTAGGGGGGTTCAAGGGACCCTTGACTTC. Together with reference TRBV7-3 and TRBJ2-5, the CDR3 gives the full variable domain: GAGVSQTPSNKVTEKGKYVELRCDPISGHTALYWYRQSLGQGPEFLIYFQGTGAADDSGLPNDRFFAVRPEGSVSTLKIQRTERGDSAVYLCASRTRGVQGTLDFGPGTRLLVL.

This clonotype has more than one count but fewer than ten. The J gene is TRBJ2-5, the V gene TRBV7-2; the D is unclear. V lost 2 bases to trimming and J lost 4 bases, with 8 bases between them. CDR1 and CDR2 from the germline V gene are SGHTA and FQGNSA. This CDR3 has 13 residues. CDR3 sequence (DNA): TGTGCCAGCAGCTTAAACACGGGAGAGACCCAGTACTTC. Protein: CASSLNTGETQYF.

The V gene is TRBV4-3, the J gene TRBJ2-1, with TRBD2 matching over 11 bases. The CDR3 is made up of 15 amino acids. Unmatched junction bases numbered 2, after V lost 5 bases and J lost 2 bases. CDR1 and CDR2 from the germline V gene are LGHNA and YSLEER. The CDR3 DNA follows: TGCGCCAGCAGCATGACTAGCGGGGCCTACAATGAGCAGTTCTTC. It is translated as CASSMTSGAYNEQFF.

This clonotype was counted ten times or more. The rearrangement joins TRBV10-2 to TRBJ2-5; D remains unclear. The V end lost 3 bases, the J end lost 1 base, and 6 bases lay between the germline ends. The germline gives CDR1 WSHSY, CDR2 SAAADI. The CDR3 length is 13 residues. This CDR3 reads CASSEQLQETQYF. For the CDR3, the DNA is TGCGCCAGCAGTGAACAACTCCAAGAGACCCAGTACTTC.

This clonotype was seen ten or more times. The chain couples TRBV20-1 to TRBJ1-1, with D tentatively TRBD1 (6 bases). The V end was cut by 6 bases, the J end by 4 bases, with 21 bases between. Germline CDR1 is DFQATT and CDR2 is SNEGSKA (reference sequence). The CDR3 has 15 residues. CDR3 amino acids: CSAMRPTGWSTEAFF. The CDR3 DNA reads as TGCAGTGCCATGAGACCGACAGGTTGGAGCACTGAAGCTTTCTTT.

V gene TRBV11-2 combines with J gene TRBJ1-5; D might be TRBD1 (6 bases). Trimming removed 3 bases from V and 2 bases from J, with 14 bases in between. The CDR3 is 16 amino acids. Germline V lookup: CDR1 SGHAT, CDR2 FQNNGV. The CDR3 sequence: CASSLRQVGGNQPQHF. The CDR3 DNA follows: TGTGCCAGCAGCTTGCGACAGGTTGGAGGCAATCAGCCCCAGCATTTT.

On this clonotype itself: One junction end disagrees with the germline gene, perhaps due to a read error. The chain has TRBV2 and TRBJ2-7; no firm D call. Germline V gene lookup returns CDR1 SNHLY and CDR2 FYNNEI. CDR3 size: 13 residues. CDR3 loop: CTSSATSSYEQYF. The DNA for the CDR3 is TGCACCAGCAGCGCGACGAGCTCCTACGAGCAGTACTTC.

The J gene is TRBJ2-1, the V gene TRBV7-3; 9 nucleotides match TRBD2. CDR1 is SGHTA and CDR2 is FQGTGA in the germline V gene. CDR3 length equals 14 residues. Germline trimming cut 5 bases from V and 12 bases from J; bases unmatched to any gene: 11. CDR3 protein: CASSPRTSADTQFF. CDR3 sequence (DNA): TGTGCCAGCAGCCCTAGGACTAGCGCAGATACGCAGTTCTTC.

This rearrangement joins TRBV30 to TRBJ2-1, with TRBD1 matching over 8 bases. After removal of 5 bases from V and 7 bases from J, the junction contained 13 bases not matched to a gene. This CDR3 has 15 residues. Germline CDR1 is GTSNPN and CDR2 is SVGIG (reference sequence). CDR3 in amino acids: CAWREGGQVLNEQFF. CDR3 coding DNA: TGTGCCTGGCGCGAGGGGGGACAGGTTTTAAATGAGCAGTTCTTC.

DNA of the CDR3: TGCAGCGTTGCCGGGACACGGCAAGAGACCCAGTACTTC. This gives the protein CSVAGTRQETQYF. This chain connects TRBV29-1 to TRBJ2-5; possibly TRBD1 for D (6 bases). The germline CDR1 and CDR2 sequences are SQVTM and ANQGSEA. There are 13 residues in the CDR3. V lost 4 bases, J lost 2 bases, and 11 bases lay in between.

This sequence joins TRBV12-3 or TRBV12-4 and TRBJ2-3; a weak D match, TRBD1 (7 bases). This CDR3 spans 14 amino acids. V was trimmed by 6 bases and J by 3 bases, leaving 13 bases between them. DNA for the CDR3: TGTGCCAGCAGAGCACAGGGGAGGACAGATACGCAGTATTTT. This sequence encodes CASRAQGRTDTQYF.

A few counts support this clonotype. Just one base apart from a much larger clone, this may be a read error. The CDR3 DNA follows: TGCGCCAGCAGCTTTAGAGATCCTAACACAGATACGCAGTATTTT. It encodes CASSFRDPNTDTQYF. The V call is TRBV5-1, the J call TRBJ2-3; D gene ambiguous. The V end lost 2 bases, the J end lost 2 bases, and 12 bases lay between the germline ends. This CDR3 contains 15 residues. Germline V lookup: CDR1 SGHRS, CDR2 YFSETQ.